These 5 T cell receptor beta chains originate from one sample sequenced in a study of T cell repertoires and leukemia-associated antigens. These receptors have no known antigen. Via MiXCR, TCRdb re-called the 5' RACE reads, giving one row per CDR3 protein. The sample includes over 9,000 distinct CDR3 sequences, about 42% of them seen just once. Sequenced input: CD3+ T cells sorted from blood and cultured. These receptors originate from a female donor in good health.

The table lists this clonotype with a few counts. This sequence joins TRBV3-1 and TRBJ2-7; 9 nucleotides line up with TRBD1. This CDR3 spans 14 amino acids. From germline, CDR1 is LGHDT and CDR2 YNNKEL (reference sequence). V gave up 2 bases and J gave up 12 bases; unmatched junction bases: 11. The CDR3, as DNA: TGTGCCAGCAGCCAATCAGAAGTCGGACAGGGGTTGTACTTC. The encoded protein is CASSQSEVGQGLYF.

Details on this clonotype: Because it lacks the conserved phenylalanine or tryptophan at the end, this CDR3 is likely a read error. The V call is TRBV20-1, the J call TRBJ2-1; TRBD1 matches 7 bases. Germline values: CDR1 DFQATT, CDR2 SNEGSKA (reference sequence). This CDR3 has 18 residues. CDR3 amino acids: CSAGDLSVSRGIYNEQFL. Written as DNA, the CDR3 is TGCAGTGCTGGAGATCTAAGCGTGAGCAGGGGGATCTACAATGAGCAGTTCCTC.

This chain links TRBV15 with TRBJ2-1; D unclear. The CDR3 has 16 amino acids. Per the germline V gene, CDR1 is LNHNV and CDR2 is YYDKDF (reference sequence). The CDR3 DNA sequence: TGTCCGACAAGCAGAGATTATAGCTCCTCTCACAATGAGCAGTTCTTC. This encodes CPTSRDYSSSHNEQFF.

The gene calls are TRBV18 and TRBJ1-2; 8 bases line up with TRBD1. This CDR3 region has 15 residues. J gave up 6 bases and V 11 bases, and 17 bases lay outside the gene matches. CDR1 is KGHSH, CDR2 LQKENI, per germline. The CDR3 loop reads CACPRPGGVGDGYTF. The CDR3 DNA reads as TGTGCCTGCCCACGTCCAGGGGGCGTCGGGGATGGCTACACCTTC.

This clonotype has more than one count but fewer than ten. The rearrangement uses TRBV20-1 and TRBJ2-7; 7 positions agree with TRBD1. This CDR3 has 13 residues. Germline V CDR1 and CDR2: DFQATT, SNEGSKA (reference sequence). V shed 4 bases and J 6 bases; nucleotides not matched to a gene: 9. The CDR3 DNA reads TGCAGTGCTATCGACCCGACAGGGCCCGAGCAGTACTTC. This gives the protein CSAIDPTGPEQYF.